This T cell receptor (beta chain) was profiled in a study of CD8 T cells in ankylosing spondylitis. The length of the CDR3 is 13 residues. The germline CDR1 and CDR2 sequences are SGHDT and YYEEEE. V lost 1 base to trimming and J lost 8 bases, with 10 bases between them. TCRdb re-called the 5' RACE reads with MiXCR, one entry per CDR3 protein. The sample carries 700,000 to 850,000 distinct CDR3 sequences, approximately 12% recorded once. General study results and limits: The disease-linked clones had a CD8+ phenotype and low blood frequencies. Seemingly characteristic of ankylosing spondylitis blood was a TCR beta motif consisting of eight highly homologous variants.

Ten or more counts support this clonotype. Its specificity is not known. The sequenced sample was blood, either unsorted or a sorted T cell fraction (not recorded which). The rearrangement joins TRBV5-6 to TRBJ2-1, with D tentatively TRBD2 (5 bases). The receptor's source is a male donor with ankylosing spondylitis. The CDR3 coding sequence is TGTGCCAGCAGCTTGTTGGTGGGAGATGAGCAGTTCTTC. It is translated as CASSLLVGDEQFF.